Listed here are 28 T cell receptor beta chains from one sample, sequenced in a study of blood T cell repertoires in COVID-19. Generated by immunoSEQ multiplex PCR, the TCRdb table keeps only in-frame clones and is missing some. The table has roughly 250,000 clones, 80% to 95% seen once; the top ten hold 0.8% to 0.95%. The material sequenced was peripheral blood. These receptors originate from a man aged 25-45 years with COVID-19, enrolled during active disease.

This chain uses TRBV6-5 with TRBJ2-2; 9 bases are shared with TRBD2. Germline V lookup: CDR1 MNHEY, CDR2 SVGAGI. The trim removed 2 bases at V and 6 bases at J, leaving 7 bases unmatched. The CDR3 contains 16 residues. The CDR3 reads CASSYMAGGPPGELFF. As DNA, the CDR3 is TGTGCCAGCAGTTACATGGCGGGGGGGCCGCCCGGGGAGCTGTTTTTT.

DNA of the CDR3: TGCGCCAGCAGCTTGGTGGCATCCTACAATGAGCAGTTCTTC. It encodes CASSLVASYNEQFF. J is TRBJ2-1 and V is TRBV5-1; D call uncertain. CDR3 size: 14 residues. Germline assignment: CDR1 SGHRS and CDR2 YFSETQ. The V end lost 0 bases, the J end lost 1 base, and 5 bases lay between the germline ends.

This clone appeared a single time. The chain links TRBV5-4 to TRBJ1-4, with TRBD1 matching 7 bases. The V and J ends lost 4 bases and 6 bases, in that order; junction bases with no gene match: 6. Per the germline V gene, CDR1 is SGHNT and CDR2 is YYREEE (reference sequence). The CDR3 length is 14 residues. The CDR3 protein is CASSASGTDEKLFF. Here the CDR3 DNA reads TGTGCCAGCAGCGCCTCCGGGACAGATGAAAAACTGTTTTTT.

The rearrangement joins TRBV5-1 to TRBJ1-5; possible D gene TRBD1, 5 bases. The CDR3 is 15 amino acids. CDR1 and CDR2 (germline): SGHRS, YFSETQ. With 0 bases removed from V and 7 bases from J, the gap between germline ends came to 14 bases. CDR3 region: CASSLAGGGRQPQHF. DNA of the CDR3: TGCGCCAGCAGCTTGGCCGGGGGAGGGAGGCAGCCCCAGCATTTT.

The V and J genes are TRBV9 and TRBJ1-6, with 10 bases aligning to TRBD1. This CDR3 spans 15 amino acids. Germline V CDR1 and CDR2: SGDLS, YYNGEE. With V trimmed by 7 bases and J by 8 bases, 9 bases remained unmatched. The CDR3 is CASRSTGGGDSPLHF. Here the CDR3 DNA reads TGTGCCAGCCGGTCGACAGGGGGCGGCGATTCACCCCTCCACTTT.

The CDR3 reads CASSPATRVSTDTQYF. The CDR3 coding sequence is TGTGCCAGCAGTCCCGCGACTAGGGTGAGCACAGATACGCAGTATTTT. The chain couples TRBV5-5 to TRBJ2-3; a weak D match, TRBD2 (6 bases). Trimming pared 5 bases from V and 0 bases from J, leaving 16 bases between. The CDR3 has 16 residues. Per the germline V gene, CDR1 is SGHKS and CDR2 is YYEKEE (reference sequence).

The CDR3 is CASSLAGPSGGTDTQYF. CDR3 DNA: TGTGCCAGCAGCTTGGCCGGGCCCAGCGGGGGGACAGATACGCAGTATTTT. V is TRBV5-4 and J is TRBJ2-3; 9 nucleotides line up with TRBD2. Germline trimming cut 0 bases from V and 3 bases from J; bases unmatched to any gene: 8. The CDR3 runs to 17 residues. Germline V lookup: CDR1 SGHNT, CDR2 YYREEE (reference sequence).

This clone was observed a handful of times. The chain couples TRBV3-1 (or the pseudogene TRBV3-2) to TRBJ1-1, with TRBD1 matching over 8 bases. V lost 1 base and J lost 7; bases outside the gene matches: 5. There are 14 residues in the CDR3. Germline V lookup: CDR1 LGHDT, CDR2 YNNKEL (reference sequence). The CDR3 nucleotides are TGTGCCAGCAGCCAAGGCAGGGGGCTTGGTGAAGCTTTCTTT. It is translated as CASSQGRGLGEAFF.

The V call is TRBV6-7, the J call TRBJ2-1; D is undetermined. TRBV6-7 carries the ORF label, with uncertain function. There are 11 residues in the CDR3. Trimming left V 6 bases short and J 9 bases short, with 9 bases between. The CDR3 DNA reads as TGTGCCAGCAGATCTAAGTCTGAGCAGTTCTTC. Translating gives CASRSKSEQFF.

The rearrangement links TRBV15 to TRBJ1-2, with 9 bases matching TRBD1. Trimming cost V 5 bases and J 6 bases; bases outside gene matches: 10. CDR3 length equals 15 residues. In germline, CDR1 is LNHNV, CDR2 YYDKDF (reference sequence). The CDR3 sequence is CATSFRGTGIDGYTF. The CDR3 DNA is TGTGCCACCAGCTTCCGCGGGACAGGGATCGATGGCTACACCTTC.

The CDR3 region has the DNA TGTGCCAGCAGTGATGGGTCAGGAACCCTCTCTGGAAACACCATATATTTT. Amino acids: CASSDGSGTLSGNTIYF. V usage is TRBV2 and J usage is TRBJ1-3; D is undetermined. The CDR3 has 17 residues. Germline values: CDR1 SNHLY, CDR2 FYNNEI. V shed 3 bases and J shed 0 bases, with 15 bases lying between them.

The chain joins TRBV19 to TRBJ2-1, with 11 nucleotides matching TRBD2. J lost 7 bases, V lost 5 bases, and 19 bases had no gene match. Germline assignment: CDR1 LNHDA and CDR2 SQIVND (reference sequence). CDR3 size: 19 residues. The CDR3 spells CASSLRDRVVSGGANEQFF. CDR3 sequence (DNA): TGTGCCAGTAGTCTAAGGGACAGGGTGGTTAGCGGGGGGGCGAATGAGCAGTTCTTC.

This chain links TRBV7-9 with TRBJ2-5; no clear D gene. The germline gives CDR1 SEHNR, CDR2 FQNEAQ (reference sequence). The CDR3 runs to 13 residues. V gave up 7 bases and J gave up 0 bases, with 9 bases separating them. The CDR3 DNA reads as TGTGCCAGCACCCTATGGTACCAAGAGACCCAGTACTTC. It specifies CASTLWYQETQYF.

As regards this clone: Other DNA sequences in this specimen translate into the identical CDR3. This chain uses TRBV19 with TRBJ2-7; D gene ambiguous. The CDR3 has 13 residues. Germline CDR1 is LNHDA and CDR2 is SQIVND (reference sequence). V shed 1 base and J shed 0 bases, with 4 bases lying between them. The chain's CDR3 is CASSIGSSYEQYF. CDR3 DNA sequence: TGTGCCAGTAGTATAGGCAGCTCCTACGAGCAGTACTTC.

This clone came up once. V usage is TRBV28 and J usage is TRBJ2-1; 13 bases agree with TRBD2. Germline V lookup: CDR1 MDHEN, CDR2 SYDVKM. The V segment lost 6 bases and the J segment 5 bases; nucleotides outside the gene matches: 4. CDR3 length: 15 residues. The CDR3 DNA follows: TGTGCCAGCAGCCCGGGACTAGCGGGGAACAATGAGCAGTTCTTC. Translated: CASSPGLAGNNEQFF.

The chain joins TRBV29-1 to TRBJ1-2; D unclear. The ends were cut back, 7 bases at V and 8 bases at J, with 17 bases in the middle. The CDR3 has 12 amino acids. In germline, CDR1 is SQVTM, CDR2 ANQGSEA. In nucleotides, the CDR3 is TGCAGCGCGGAGGAGACCTTCGCGGGCTACACCTTC. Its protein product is CSAEETFAGYTF.

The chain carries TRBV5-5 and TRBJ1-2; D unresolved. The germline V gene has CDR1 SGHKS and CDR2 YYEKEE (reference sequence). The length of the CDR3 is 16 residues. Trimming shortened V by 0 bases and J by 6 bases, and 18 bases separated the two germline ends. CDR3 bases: TGTGCCAGCAGCTTGGCCACCTTGAGCAGGACTAATGGCTACACCTTC. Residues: CASSLATLSRTNGYTF.

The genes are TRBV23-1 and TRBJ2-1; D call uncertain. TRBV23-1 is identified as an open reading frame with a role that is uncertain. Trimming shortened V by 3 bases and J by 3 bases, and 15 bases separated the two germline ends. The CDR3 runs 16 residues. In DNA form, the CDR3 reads TGCGCCAGCAGTCACCAGACTGGCGAACTCTACAATGAGCAGTTCTTC. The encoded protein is CASSHQTGELYNEQFF.

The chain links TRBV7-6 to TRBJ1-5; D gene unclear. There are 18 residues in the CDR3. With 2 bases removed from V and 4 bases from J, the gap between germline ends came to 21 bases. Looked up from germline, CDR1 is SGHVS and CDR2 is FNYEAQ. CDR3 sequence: CASSLHPPLEGLNQPQHF. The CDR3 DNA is TGTGCCAGCAGCTTACACCCCCCCCTGGAGGGTTTAAATCAGCCCCAGCATTTT. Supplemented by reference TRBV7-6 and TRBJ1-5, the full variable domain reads GAGVSQSPRYKVTKRGQDVALRCDPISGHVSLYWYRQALGQGPEFLTYFNYEAQQDKSGLPNDRFSAERPEGSISTLTIQRTEQRDSAMYRCASSLHPPLEGLNQPQHFGDGTRLSIL.

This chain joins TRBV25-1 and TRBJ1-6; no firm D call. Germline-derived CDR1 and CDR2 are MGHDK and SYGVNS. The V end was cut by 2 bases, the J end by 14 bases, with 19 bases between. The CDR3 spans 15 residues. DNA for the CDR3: TGTGCCAGCAGTGAACACGAACTGACAACGCCGGCCCTCCACTTT. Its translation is CASSEHELTTPALHF.

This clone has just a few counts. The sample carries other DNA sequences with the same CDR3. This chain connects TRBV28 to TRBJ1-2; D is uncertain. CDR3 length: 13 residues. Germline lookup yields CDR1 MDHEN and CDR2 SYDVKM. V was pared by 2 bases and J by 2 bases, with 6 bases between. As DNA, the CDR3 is TGTGCCAGCAGTTTACGCGGGAACTATGGCTACACCTTC. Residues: CASSLRGNYGYTF.

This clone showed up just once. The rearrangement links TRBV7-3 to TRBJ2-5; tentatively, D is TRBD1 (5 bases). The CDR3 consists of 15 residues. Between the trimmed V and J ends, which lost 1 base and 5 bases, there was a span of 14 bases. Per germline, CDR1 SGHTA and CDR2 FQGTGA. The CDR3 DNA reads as TGTGCCAGCAGCTTAAGGGCCAGGGAAGGGGAGACCCAGTACTTC. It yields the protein CASSLRAREGETQYF. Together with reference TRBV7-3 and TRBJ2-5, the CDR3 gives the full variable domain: GAGVSQTPSNKVTEKGKYVELRCDPISGHTALYWYRQSLGQGPEFLIYFQGTGAADDSGLPNDRFFAVRPEGSVSTLKIQRTERGDSAVYLCASSLRAREGETQYFGPGTRLLVL.

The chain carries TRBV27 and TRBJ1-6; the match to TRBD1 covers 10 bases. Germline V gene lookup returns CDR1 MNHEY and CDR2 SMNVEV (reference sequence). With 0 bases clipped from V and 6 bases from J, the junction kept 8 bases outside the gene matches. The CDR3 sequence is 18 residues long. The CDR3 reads CASSLSRGQGRFNSPLHF. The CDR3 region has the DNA TGTGCCAGCAGTTTATCGCGGGGACAGGGGCGCTTTAATTCACCCCTCCACTTT.

CDR3 residues: CASSRDYRRVGGELFF. The CDR3 DNA sequence: TGTGCCAGCAGCAGGGACTACCGAAGAGTGGGGGGGGAGCTGTTTTTT. The gene calls are TRBV9 and TRBJ2-2; 7 bases are a match to TRBD2. Germline V CDR1 and CDR2: SGDLS, YYNGEE. V trimming: 4 bases; J trimming: 8 bases; junction bases outside the gene matches: 14. The CDR3 has 16 residues. Full variable domain (remainder filled in from reference TRBV9 and TRBJ2-2): DSGVTQTPKHLITATGQRVTLRCSPRSGDLSVYWYQQSLDQGLQFLIQYYNGEERAKGNILERFSAQQFPDLHSELNLSSLELGDSALYFCASSRDYRRVGGELFFGEGSRLTVL.

CDR3 sequence reads: CASSLTGDTGELFF. In nucleotides, the CDR3 is TGCGCCAGCAGCTTGACAGGGGACACCGGGGAGCTGTTTTTT. This chain links TRBV5-1 with TRBJ2-2, with TRBD1 matching over 7 bases. Per germline, CDR1 SGHRS and CDR2 YFSETQ. This CDR3 is 14 amino acids long. V lost 1 base and J lost 3; bases outside the gene matches: 0.

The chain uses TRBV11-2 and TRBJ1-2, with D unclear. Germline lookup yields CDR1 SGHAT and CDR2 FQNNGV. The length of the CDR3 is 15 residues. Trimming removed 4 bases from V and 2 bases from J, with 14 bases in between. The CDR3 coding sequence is TGTGCCAGCAGCTCCCATCTCGTAAGCAACTATGGCTACACCTTC. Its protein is CASSSHLVSNYGYTF.

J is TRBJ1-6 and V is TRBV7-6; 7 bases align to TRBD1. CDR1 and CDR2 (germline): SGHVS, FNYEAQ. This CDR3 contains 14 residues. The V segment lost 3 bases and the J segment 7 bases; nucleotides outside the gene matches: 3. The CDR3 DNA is TGTGCCAGCAGCTTTGGACAGGACAATTCACCCCTCCACTTT. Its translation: CASSFGQDNSPLHF.

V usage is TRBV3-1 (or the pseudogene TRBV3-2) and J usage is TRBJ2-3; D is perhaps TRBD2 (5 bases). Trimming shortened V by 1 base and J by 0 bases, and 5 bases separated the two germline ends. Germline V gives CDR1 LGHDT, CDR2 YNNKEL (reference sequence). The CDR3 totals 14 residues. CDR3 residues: CASSQGTSTDTQYF. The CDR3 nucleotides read TGTGCCAGCAGCCAAGGGACTAGCACAGATACGCAGTATTTT.